The 9 T cell receptor beta chains below were found in one sample sequenced in a study of CD8+ T cells in alopecia areata. cDNA prepared by RNA extraction and subsequent reverse transcription served as the template for sequencing. Produced via immunoSEQ multiplex PCR; TCRdb's table is partial and in-frame only. This sample has some 100,000 clones, with approximately 38% found just once. Sequencing was performed on CD4+ T cells sorted from blood. The receptors here all came from a human donor with alopecia areata.

This rearrangement joins TRBV15 to TRBJ1-2; D is possibly TRBD1 (6 bases). Germline CDR1 reads LNHNV; CDR2 reads YYDKDF (reference sequence). V was trimmed by 0 bases and J by 6 bases, leaving 14 bases between them. There are 15 residues in the CDR3. CDR3 sequence (DNA): TGTGCCACCAGCAGAGATGGGGGCCGGGTCGATGGCTACACCTTC. Amino acid sequence: CATSRDGGRVDGYTF.

In nucleotides, the CDR3 is TGCGCCAGCAGCCAAGCGGGACTAGTCACCGGGGAGCTGTTTTTT. Translating gives CASSQAGLVTGELFF. V is TRBV4-3 and J is TRBJ2-2; 8 nucleotides match TRBD2. The germline V gene has CDR1 LGHNA and CDR2 YSLEER. V gave up 1 base and J gave up 4 bases; unmatched junction bases: 2. The CDR3 has 15 amino acids.

This clone was observed a handful of times. V is TRBV7-2 and J is TRBJ1-3, with 7 bases that match TRBD1. Germline V gene sequence: CDR1 SGHTA, CDR2 FQGNSA. The ends lost 5 bases at V and 3 bases at J; junction bases unmatched: 16. The CDR3 covers 18 residues. The DNA for the CDR3 is TGTGCCAGCAGCCAAATTCAAGGGGGCCAGGGCGGTGGAAACACCATATATTTT. Protein product: CASSQIQGGQGGGNTIYF.

The chain carries TRBV5-1 and TRBJ2-5; no firm D call. With 6 bases removed from V and 2 bases from J, the gap between germline ends came to 8 bases. CDR3 length: 12 residues. Germline CDR1 is SGHRS and CDR2 is YFSETQ. CDR3 protein: CASMLQQETQYF. CDR3 nucleotide sequence: TGCGCCAGCATGTTACAGCAAGAGACCCAGTACTTC.

V gene TRBV30 combines with J gene TRBJ2-1, with 12 nucleotides matching TRBD2. Germline V gene data show CDR1 as GTSNPN and CDR2 as SVGIG (reference sequence). After removal of 3 bases from V and 10 bases from J, the junction contained 4 bases not matched to a gene. The CDR3 totals 13 residues. CDR3 sequence (DNA): TGTGCCTGGAGAGGGCTAGCGGGAGGGGAGCAGTTCTTC. Encoded protein: CAWRGLAGGEQFF.

In its sample, this clone was seen a few times. The chain couples TRBV29-1 to TRBJ2-7; D is possibly TRBD2 (5 bases). Germline-derived CDR1 and CDR2 are SQVTM and ANQGSEA. The CDR3 sequence is 15 residues long. Trimming took off 2 bases at V and 5 bases at J, with 19 bases between the two ends. The CDR3: CSVERSDRRGHEQYF. CDR3 coding DNA: TGCAGCGTTGAAAGATCGGACCGACGAGGGCACGAGCAGTACTTC.

Only a few counts were recorded for this clone. The chain is built from TRBV30 and TRBJ1-5; 10 nucleotides agree with TRBD1. The CDR3 is made up of 16 amino acids. CDR1 and CDR2 (germline): GTSNPN, SVGIG (reference sequence). V lost 2 bases to trimming and J lost 1 base; unmatched junction nucleotides: 5. The CDR3 DNA reads TGTGCCTGGAGTACCGGGACAGGGGTGAGCAATCAGCCCCAGCATTTT. Translation gives CAWSTGTGVSNQPQHF.

This chain links TRBV5-1 with TRBJ2-7; 9 nucleotides line up with TRBD1. The CDR3 is 14 amino acids. V lost 2 bases, J lost 6 bases, and 6 bases stayed unmatched. The V gene's germline CDR1 is SGHRS and CDR2 YFSETQ. This CDR3 reads CASSFLTGGPEQYF. Here the CDR3 DNA reads TGCGCCAGCAGCTTCTTGACAGGGGGGCCCGAGCAGTACTTC.

The chain uses TRBV7-2 and TRBJ1-1; 8 nucleotides line up with TRBD1. The length of the CDR3 is 17 residues. The germline gives CDR1 SGHTA, CDR2 FQGNSA. The trim removed 2 bases at V and 0 bases at J, leaving 8 bases unmatched. This CDR3 is CASSLRGTGYMNTEAFF. CDR3 nucleotides: TGTGCCAGCAGCTTAAGGGGGACAGGTTACATGAACACTGAAGCTTTCTTT.